These T cell receptor beta chains were read from a single sample in a study of blood T cells in healthy people across ages. TCRdb independently ran MiXCR on the 5' RACE reads; one entry per CDR3 protein. The table lists over 1,500,000 distinct CDR3 sequences, approximately 39% of them singletons. What was sequenced was blood. Source of these receptors: a human donor in good health. CDR3s include the opening cysteine and the closing phenylalanine or tryptophan. A D gene is named only where the DNA matches it firmly. Expanded clones get a size class; other rows say once, few or many, or leave the size out.

NA	few	TRBV7-3	TRBJ2-4	TGTGCCAGCAGCTTAACGGGCAGCCCGCTGGAACATCGAATAGCCAAAAACATTCAGTACTTC	CASSLTGSPLEHRIAKNIQYF
NA	NA	TRBV7-2	TRBJ2-7	TGTGCCAGCAGCTTAGTCAGCTCGCCCAATGAGCAGTACTTC	CASSLVSSPNEQYF
NA	NA	TRBV6-6	TRBJ1-4	TGTGCCAGCAGTTACACTGCGTCATCAACTAATGAAAAACTGTTTTTT	CASSYTASSTNEKLFF
NA	NA	TRBV7-2	TRBJ2-4	TGTGCCAGCAGCCCATCCGCGGGGGCCGGCAAAAACATTCAGTACTTC	CASSPSAGAGKNIQYF
NA	few	TRBV6-2/TRBV6-3	TRBJ2-7	TGTGCCAGCAGTCTCAACCGGGCTCCGTTTTACGAGCAGTACTTC	CASSLNRAPFYEQYF
NA	few	TRBV14	TRBJ1-1	TGTGCCAGCAGCCAAGATGGTCGGAAAAGCGGGAACACTGAAGCTTTCTTT	CASSQDGRKSGNTEAFF
TRBD1	NA	TRBV7-6	TRBJ1-2	TGTGCCAGCAGCTTAGATGTCACAGGGACAGGGGACGGCTACACCTTC	CASSLDVTGTGDGYTF
NA	NA	TRBV28	TRBJ1-1	TGTGCCAGCAGTGGATCCGGGACGGGGAGGAACACTGAAGCTTTCTTT	CASSGSGTGRNTEAFF
TRBD1	NA	TRBV11-2	TRBJ2-1	TGTGCCAGCAGCTTAGCACCAGGACAGGGAGCGTATGAGCAGTTCTTC	CASSLAPGQGAYEQFF
NA	NA	TRBV27	TRBJ1-6	TGTGCCAGCAGTTTGCGTAGGATAGACTCACCCCTCCACTTT	CASSLRRIDSPLHF
NA	few	TRBV7-9	TRBJ2-5	TGTGCCAGCAGCCCCCCCGGCCCGATCAAACCAGAGACCCAGTACTTC	CASSPPGPIKPETQYF
TRBD1	NA	TRBV11-2	TRBJ1-6	TGTGCCAGCAGCTTATGGACAGGGGGGGATTCACCCCTCCACTTT	CASSLWTGGDSPLHF
NA	few	TRBV9	TRBJ2-3	TGTGCCAGCAGCTCCAACGGGGATACGCAGTATTTT	CASSSNGDTQYF
TRBD2	NA	TRBV5-1	TRBJ2-7	TGCGCCAGCAGCTTGCCCGCTAGCGGGGCAAACCCGCCCGAGCAGTACTTC	CASSLPASGANPPEQYF
TRBD1	few	TRBV5-1	TRBJ2-1	TGCGCCAGCAGTACACAGGGGGCAATTTCAAATGAGCAGTTCTTC	CASSTQGAISNEQFF
TRBD1	NA	TRBV20-1	TRBJ2-5	TGCAGTGCTACAGGACAGGGTGGGACCCTGGAGACCCAGTACTTC	CSATGQGGTLETQYF
NA	few	TRBV7-2	TRBJ1-4	TGTGCCAGCAGCTTAGGGGGGGCAAAGAATGAAAAACTGTTTTTT	CASSLGGAKNEKLFF
TRBD1	few	TRBV9	TRBJ2-7	TGTGCCAGCAGCGCCCGACAGGGAGAGCAGTACTTC	CASSARQGEQYF
TRBD1	NA	TRBV6-1	TRBJ2-1	TGTGCCGGCAGTCTGGGGGGACAGGGAGGGTACAATGAGCAGTTCTTC	CAGSLGGQGGYNEQFF
NA	few	TRBV20-1	TRBJ2-1	TGCAGTGCTAGTTTCGGGTATTCCTACAATGAGCAGTTCTTC	CSASFGYSYNEQFF
TRBD2	NA	TRBV27	TRBJ2-5	TGTGCCAGGGGGGAGGGAAGCCTAGAGACCCAGTACTTC	CARGEGSLETQYF
NA	NA	TRBV7-6	TRBJ1-2	TGTGCCAGCAGCCAAAGCGCCGGTAGAGGCTACACCTTC	CASSQSAGRGYTF
TRBD2	NA	TRBV9	TRBJ2-5	TGTGCCAGCAACGCGGGGGGGCTCCGGGGGGCCCAGTACTTC	CASNAGGLRGAQYF
NA	NA	TRBV7-3	TRBJ2-5	TGTGCCAGCAGCTTATGGCCCCCGGGGGAAGAGACCCAGTACTTC	CASSLWPPGEETQYF
NA	few	TRBV2	TRBJ1-2	TGTGCCAGCAGACAAAATGACCCAATCTATGGCTACACCTTC	CASRQNDPIYGYTF
NA	NA	TRBV7-3	TRBJ2-2	TGTGCCAGCAGCTTATTGCCGGGGACGAGGCTGAACACCGGGGAGCTGTTTTTT	CASSLLPGTRLNTGELFF
NA	many	TRBV7-6	TRBJ2-7	TGTGCCAGCAGCTTAGCGCTACGGTCCTACGAGCAGTACTTC	CASSLALRSYEQYF
TRBD2	few	TRBV20-1	TRBJ2-3	TGCAGTGCTAGAAAACGCTCGGGACTAACCCCCACAGATACGCAGTATTTT	CSARKRSGLTPTDTQYF
NA	NA	TRBV4-3	TRBJ2-3	TGCGCCAGCAGCCAAGGACAACTAAGGACAGCTCTCACAGATACGCAGTATTTT	CASSQGQLRTALTDTQYF
NA	once	TRBV28	TRBJ1-6	TGTGCCAGCAGCTCCCCGGGCGAGGGAATAAATTCACCCCTCCACTTT	CASSSPGEGINSPLHF
NA	few	TRBV7-2	TRBJ2-5	TGTGCCAGCAGCTTAATAACCAGAAGGTCGTTAGAGACCCAGTACTTC	CASSLITRRSLETQYF
TRBD1	NA	TRBV10-3	TRBJ1-3	TGTGCCTCCTACACAGGGACAGGGGGAAACACCATATATTTT	CASYTGTGGNTIYF
TRBD1	NA	TRBV2	TRBJ2-7	TGTGCCAGCAGGGAGGGACAGGGTTTCTACGAGCAGTACTTC	CASREGQGFYEQYF
NA	NA	TRBV29-1	TRBJ2-5	TGCAGCGCCGGACTAATACAAGAGACCCAGTACTTC	CSAGLIQETQYF
NA	NA	TRBV6-5	TRBJ2-7	TGTGCCGCCCACAGGGAAGGAACCTACGAGCAGTACTTC	CAAHREGTYEQYF
NA	NA	TRBV29-1	TRBJ2-7	TGCAGCGTTTATTATCGCTACGAGCAGTACTTC	CSVYYRYEQYF
NA	NA	TRBV4-1	TRBJ2-1	TGCGCCAGCAGCCTTGCGCGGCCCACGGGTGAGCAGTTCTTC	CASSLARPTGEQFF
NA	NA	TRBV9	TRBJ2-7	TGTGCCAGCCGCGTAGATGATACCCCCTCCTACAATGAGCAGTACTTC	CASRVDDTPSYNEQYF
NA	NA	TRBV6-5	TRBJ1-3	TGTGCCAGCAGTCGAACCGGGATCTCTGGAAACACCATATATTTT	CASSRTGISGNTIYF
NA	few	TRBV4-3	TRBJ1-2	TGCGCCAGCAGCCAAGATTTGGAGGTGTCCTATGGCTACACCTTC	CASSQDLEVSYGYTF
TRBD1	NA	TRBV6-6	TRBJ2-1	TGTGCCAGCAGTTACGCGACAGGGGGTACAGGTGAGCAGTTCTTC	CASSYATGGTGEQFF
TRBD2	few	TRBV7-9	TRBJ2-1	TGTGCCAGCAGCTTAGATCGGGGAGGGCCCTACAATGAGCAGTTCTTC	CASSLDRGGPYNEQFF
TRBD1	few	TRBV27	TRBJ1-2	TGTGCCAGCAGTTTAAACAGGGGGGAGGTCGTTGGCTACACCTTC	CASSLNRGEVVGYTF
NA	NA	TRBV11-2	TRBJ1-5	TGTGCCAGCAGCTTAGAGTGGAATCAGCCCCAGCATTTT	CASSLEWNQPQHF
NA	few	TRBV7-9	TRBJ2-1	TGTGCCAGCAGCTTACCTCGCCGTTTCAGCTCCTGCAATGAGCAGTTCTTC	CASSLPRRFSSCNEQFF
TRBD2	NA	TRBV24-1	TRBJ2-5	TGTGCCACCAGTGACTCGGGACTAGCCAAAGAGACCCAGTACTTC	CATSDSGLAKETQYF
NA	few	TRBV3-1	TRBJ1-5	TGTGCCAGCAGCCAGGGGACACTTTATAGCAATCAGCCCCAGCATTTT	CASSQGTLYSNQPQHF
NA	few	TRBV12-3/TRBV12-4	TRBJ1-2	TGTGCCAGCAGTAGCCCCTACTATGGCTACACCTTC	CASSSPYYGYTF
TRBD1	NA	TRBV4-3	TRBJ2-1	TGCGCCAGCAGCCAAGCCCTCGGGACAGAAAGGGAATATGAGCAGTTCTTC	CASSQALGTEREYEQFF
TRBD1	many	TRBV29-1	TRBJ2-7	TGCAGCGCCATACAGGGGTCTACCTACGAGCAGTACTTC	CSAIQGSTYEQYF
NA	NA	TRBV4-2	TRBJ2-3	TGTGCCAGCAGCCAAGAGCGACTAGTCACAGATACGCAGTATTTT	CASSQERLVTDTQYF
TRBD1	few	TRBV4-2	TRBJ2-3	TGTGCCAGCAGCCCCGACAGGGGACGAGATACGCAGTATTTT	CASSPDRGRDTQYF
NA	NA	TRBV19	TRBJ2-3	TGTGCCAGTACCCAATGGGGTCAGGGCACAGATACGCAGTATTTT	CASTQWGQGTDTQYF
TRBD2	NA	TRBV6-2/TRBV6-3	TRBJ2-1	TGTGCCAGCAGTTCAAAATCCGGGACTAGCGGGGATTATGAGCAGTTCTTC	CASSSKSGTSGDYEQFF